This record covers a single TCR beta chain. The data are from a study of T-cell reconstitution after alpha-beta-depleted transplantation in children. V was pared by 0 bases and J by 3 bases, with 9 bases between. The CDR3 has 16 amino acids. CDR1 and CDR2 (germline): MNHEY, SVGAGI. Unique molecular identifiers were incorporated during preparation of the TCRbeta library. TCRdb recomputed calls from the PCR reads with MiXCR, one row per CDR3 protein. The table lists around 410,000 distinct CDR3 sequences, 11% of them singletons, with roughly 5% in the top ten. The input for sequencing was PBMCs from the stem cell graft donor, taken from the stem cell graft. The TCR was taken from a human donor who donated a stem cell graft to a child with acute myeloid leukemia. The rearrangement uses TRBV6-5 and TRBJ1-6; D is unclear. For the CDR3, the DNA is TGTGCCAGCAGTTACTCTCGCAACTTCTATAATTCACCCCTCCACTTT. Amino acids: CASSYSRNFYNSPLHF.